The rows below give T cell receptor beta chains drawn from one sample of a study of STAT3 mutations in large granular lymphocyte leukemia. The method was immunoSEQ multiplex PCR; TCRdb's version includes in-frame clones alone and lacks a portion of them. This table holds 30,000 to 40,000 clones, around 88% found once. Material for sequencing was peripheral blood mononuclear cells. The receptors shown here come from a man between 60 and 70 years old with T-cell large granular lymphocyte leukemia. Some clones in this sample may be carry-over from other donors' samples. Each CDR3 is given with its conserved first and last residue. Each record gives: clone size, D gene, CDR3 length, V gene, J gene, CDR3 protein, CDR3 DNA. D genes are given only for firm matches. Clone size appears in some rows only: once, few, many, or a class for an expanded clone.

abundance: -
d_gene: TRBD2
len: 16
v_gene: TRBV7-2
j_gene: TRBJ2-3
CDR3aa: CASSFSSRLATDTQYF
CDR3nt: TGTGCCAGCAGCTTCAGCTCCCGACTAGCGACAGATACGCAGTATTTT

abundance: -
d_gene: -
len: 14
v_gene: TRBV6-5
j_gene: TRBJ1-5
CDR3aa: CASTRQPGGQPQHF
CDR3nt: TGTGCCAGCACGCGCCAACCCGGCGGTCAGCCCCAGCATTTT

abundance: -
d_gene: -
len: 13
v_gene: TRBV7-9
j_gene: TRBJ2-3
CDR3aa: CASGGGWADTQYF
CDR3nt: TGTGCCAGCGGGGGGGGCTGGGCAGATACGCAGTATTTT

abundance: few
d_gene: -
len: 16
v_gene: TRBV5-1
j_gene: TRBJ2-3
CDR3aa: CASSLAQPLGTDTQYF
CDR3nt: TGCGCCAGCAGCCTTGCTCAACCCCTCGGCACAGATACGCAGTATTTT

abundance: -
d_gene: -
len: 15
v_gene: TRBV14
j_gene: TRBJ2-1
CDR3aa: CASSHTLSFNNEQFF
CDR3nt: TGTGCCAGCAGCCATACCCTTTCTTTCAACAATGAGCAGTTCTTC

abundance: -
d_gene: -
len: 15
v_gene: TRBV9
j_gene: TRBJ2-1
CDR3aa: CASSAASLPYNEQFF
CDR3nt: TGTGCCAGCAGCGCCGCCTCACTGCCCTACAATGAGCAGTTCTTC

abundance: -
d_gene: TRBD2
len: 15
v_gene: TRBV5-1
j_gene: TRBJ2-3
CDR3aa: CASSSGSSSTDTQYF
CDR3nt: TGCGCCAGCAGCAGCGGGAGCTCCTCCACAGATACGCAGTATTTT

abundance: -
d_gene: -
len: 14
v_gene: TRBV7-9
j_gene: TRBJ1-4
CDR3aa: CASSLGGTGEKLFF
CDR3nt: TGTGCCAGCAGCTTGGGGGGAACGGGAGAAAAACTGTTTTTT

abundance: -
d_gene: -
len: 15
v_gene: TRBV14
j_gene: TRBJ1-1
CDR3aa: CASSQGGGQGAEAFF
CDR3nt: TGTGCCAGCAGCCAAGGTGGGGGGCAAGGAGCTGAAGCTTTCTTT

abundance: once
d_gene: -
len: 12
v_gene: TRBV6-1
j_gene: TRBJ2-7
CDR3aa: CASTAGSYEQYF
CDR3nt: TGTGCCAGCACGGCAGGCTCCTACGAGCAGTACTTC

abundance: few
d_gene: -
len: 14
v_gene: TRBV30
j_gene: TRBJ2-3
CDR3aa: CAWKAGLFSDTQYF
CDR3nt: TGTGCCTGGAAGGCTGGATTATTCTCAGATACGCAGTATTTT

abundance: -
d_gene: -
len: 15
v_gene: TRBV7-7
j_gene: TRBJ2-2
CDR3aa: CASSLGGGRAGELFF
CDR3nt: TGTGCTAGCAGCTTAGGTGGGGGTAGAGCCGGGGAGCTGTTTTTT

abundance: once
d_gene: -
len: 16
v_gene: TRBV7-6
j_gene: TRBJ1-4
CDR3aa: CASSPWGDGRDEKLFF
CDR3nt: TGTGCCAGCAGCCCGTGGGGGGACGGGAGGGATGAAAAACTGTTTTTT

abundance: -
d_gene: -
len: 12
v_gene: TRBV7-9
j_gene: TRBJ2-5
CDR3aa: CASSPWDRAQYF
CDR3nt: TGTGCCAGCAGCCCTTGGGATAGGGCCCAGTACTTC

abundance: -
d_gene: -
len: 11
v_gene: TRBV6-6
j_gene: TRBJ2-1
CDR3aa: CASSSRNEQFF
CDR3nt: TGTGCCAGCAGTTCGAGGAATGAGCAGTTCTTC

abundance: -
d_gene: -
len: 15
v_gene: TRBV28
j_gene: TRBJ1-2
CDR3aa: CASSLSRQPPGGYTF
CDR3nt: TGTGCCAGCAGTTTATCGCGACAACCCCCGGGTGGCTACACCTTC

abundance: -
d_gene: -
len: 15
v_gene: TRBV15
j_gene: TRBJ2-7
CDR3aa: CATSSPLSGADEQYF
CDR3nt: TGTGCCACCAGCAGCCCACTGTCGGGAGCTGACGAGCAGTACTTC

abundance: -
d_gene: TRBD2
len: 15
v_gene: TRBV25-1
j_gene: TRBJ2-7
CDR3aa: CASSDRLAVTYEQYF
CDR3nt: TGTGCCAGCAGTGACCGACTAGCGGTTACCTACGAGCAGTACTTC

abundance: -
d_gene: -
len: 11
v_gene: TRBV30
j_gene: TRBJ1-1
CDR3aa: CAWSVSYTAFF
CDR3nt: TGTGCCTGGAGTGTATCGTATACGGCTTTCTTT

abundance: few
d_gene: -
len: 15
v_gene: TRBV4-1
j_gene: TRBJ2-7
CDR3aa: CASTEGGASFYEQYF
CDR3nt: TGCGCCAGCACCGAAGGCGGGGCATCATTCTACGAGCAGTACTTC

abundance: -
d_gene: -
len: 14
v_gene: TRBV5-4
j_gene: TRBJ1-1
CDR3aa: CASSLPGMNTEAFF
CDR3nt: TGTGCCAGCAGCTTGCCCGGGATGAACACTGAAGCTTTCTTT

abundance: -
d_gene: -
len: 11
v_gene: TRBV2
j_gene: TRBJ1-1
CDR3aa: CASSREGEAFF
CDR3nt: TGTGCCAGCAGTAGGGAGGGTGAAGCTTTCTTT

abundance: -
d_gene: TRBD2
len: 15
v_gene: TRBV29-1
j_gene: TRBJ2-5
CDR3aa: CSVSWGTSQVETQYF
CDR3nt: TGCAGCGTCTCCTGGGGGACTAGCCAAGTTGAGACCCAGTACTTC

abundance: once
d_gene: -
len: 15
v_gene: TRBV5-1
j_gene: TRBJ2-5
CDR3aa: CASTDDRARGETQYF
CDR3nt: TGCGCCAGCACCGACGACAGGGCGCGGGGAGAGACCCAGTACTTC

abundance: -
d_gene: -
len: 20
v_gene: TRBV7-4
j_gene: TRBJ1-5
CDR3aa: CASRIPGAGTPKGVNQPQHF
CDR3nt: TGTGCCAGCAGGATCCCAGGCGCGGGGACCCCCAAGGGGGTAAATCAGCCCCAGCATTTT

abundance: -
d_gene: TRBD2
len: 14
v_gene: TRBV5-1
j_gene: TRBJ2-7
CDR3aa: CASKNLAGGSEQYF
CDR3nt: TGCGCCAGCAAGAATCTAGCGGGAGGTTCCGAGCAGTACTTC

abundance: -
d_gene: -
len: 15
v_gene: TRBV28
j_gene: TRBJ1-6
CDR3aa: CASTSPDRNNSPLHF
CDR3nt: TGTGCCAGCACCTCTCCCGACAGGAATAATTCACCCCTCCACTTT

abundance: -
d_gene: TRBD2
len: 17
v_gene: TRBV7-8
j_gene: TRBJ2-3
CDR3aa: CASSLRWSSGRLDTQYF
CDR3nt: TGTGCCAGCAGCTTAAGGTGGTCTAGCGGGAGGTTAGATACGCAGTATTTT

abundance: -
d_gene: TRBD1
len: 14
v_gene: TRBV19
j_gene: TRBJ1-2
CDR3aa: CASTGGQGDYGYTF
CDR3nt: TGTGCCAGTACGGGGGGACAGGGGGACTATGGCTACACCTTC

abundance: -
d_gene: -
len: 15
v_gene: TRBV2
j_gene: TRBJ1-4
CDR3aa: CASSPRGRVYEKLFF
CDR3nt: TGTGCCAGCAGTCCTAGGGGCAGGGTTTATGAAAAACTGTTTTTT

abundance: -
d_gene: TRBD1
len: 16
v_gene: TRBV18
j_gene: TRBJ2-2
CDR3aa: CASSPKSDRGTGELFF
CDR3nt: TGTGCCAGCTCACCGAAATCTGACAGGGGCACCGGGGAGCTGTTTTTT

abundance: -
d_gene: TRBD1
len: 13
v_gene: TRBV7-9
j_gene: TRBJ1-1
CDR3aa: CASSLGQGAEAFF
CDR3nt: TGTGCCAGCAGCTTGGGACAGGGGGCTGAGGCTTTCTTT

abundance: -
d_gene: -
len: 16
v_gene: TRBV10-3
j_gene: TRBJ1-2
CDR3aa: CAISRDGAGKSYGYTF
CDR3nt: TGTGCCATCAGTAGAGACGGGGCAGGCAAAAGCTATGGCTACACCTTC

abundance: -
d_gene: TRBD1
len: 16
v_gene: TRBV7-9
j_gene: TRBJ1-3
CDR3aa: CASSWLGTGSGNTIYF
CDR3nt: TGTGCCAGCAGCTGGCTCGGGACAGGGAGTGGAAACACCATATATTTT

abundance: -
d_gene: -
len: 13
v_gene: TRBV28
j_gene: TRBJ1-6
CDR3aa: CASSPPSNSPLHF
CDR3nt: TGTGCCAGCAGCCCCCCCAGTAATTCACCCCTCCACTTT

abundance: -
d_gene: TRBD2
len: 14
v_gene: TRBV29-1
j_gene: TRBJ2-3
CDR3aa: CSVGAGTSSDTQYF
CDR3nt: TGCAGCGTTGGGGCCGGGACTAGCTCAGATACGCAGTATTTT

abundance: -
d_gene: TRBD2
len: 15
v_gene: TRBV11-3
j_gene: TRBJ2-5
CDR3aa: CASSSGLAGLETQYF
CDR3nt: TGTGCCAGCAGTTCGGGACTAGCGGGATTAGAGACCCAGTACTTC

abundance: -
d_gene: -
len: 15
v_gene: TRBV5-6
j_gene: TRBJ1-1
CDR3aa: CASSLSPYSNTEAFF
CDR3nt: TGTGCCAGCAGCTTGTCCCCATATTCGAACACTGAAGCTTTCTTT

abundance: -
d_gene: -
len: 13
v_gene: TRBV30
j_gene: TRBJ1-3
CDR3aa: CASNLWGGNTIYF
CDR3nt: TGTGCCAGCAACTTGTGGGGTGGAAACACCATATATTTT

abundance: -
d_gene: TRBD1
len: 16
v_gene: TRBV14
j_gene: TRBJ1-1
CDR3aa: CASSRPTGGVNTEAFF
CDR3nt: TGTGCCAGCAGCCGCCCGACAGGGGGGGTGAACACTGAAGCTTTCTTT

abundance: -
d_gene: -
len: 13
v_gene: TRBV7-2
j_gene: TRBJ1-2
CDR3aa: CASSSTGYYGYTF
CDR3nt: TGTGCCAGCAGTTCGACAGGCTACTATGGCTACACCTTC

abundance: -
d_gene: -
len: 15
v_gene: TRBV25-1
j_gene: TRBJ1-2
CDR3aa: CASSVLPGGVGGYTF
CDR3nt: TGTGCCAGCAGTGTCCTTCCTGGGGGGGTAGGCGGCTACACCTTC

abundance: few
d_gene: TRBD2
len: 17
v_gene: TRBV5-1
j_gene: TRBJ2-3
CDR3aa: CASRPIGSGSYLDTQYF
CDR3nt: TGCGCCAGCAGACCCATAGGAAGCGGGAGCTATCTAGATACGCAGTATTTT

abundance: -
d_gene: -
len: 16
v_gene: TRBV14
j_gene: TRBJ1-2
CDR3aa: CASSPRWGAPVYGYTF
CDR3nt: TGTGCCAGCAGCCCCCGCTGGGGGGCCCCTGTCTATGGCTACACCTTC

abundance: -
d_gene: TRBD1
len: 17
v_gene: TRBV27
j_gene: TRBJ1-3
CDR3aa: CASSFLPTGGAGNTIYF
CDR3nt: TGTGCCAGCAGTTTTCTTCCCACAGGGGGAGCTGGAAACACCATATATTTT